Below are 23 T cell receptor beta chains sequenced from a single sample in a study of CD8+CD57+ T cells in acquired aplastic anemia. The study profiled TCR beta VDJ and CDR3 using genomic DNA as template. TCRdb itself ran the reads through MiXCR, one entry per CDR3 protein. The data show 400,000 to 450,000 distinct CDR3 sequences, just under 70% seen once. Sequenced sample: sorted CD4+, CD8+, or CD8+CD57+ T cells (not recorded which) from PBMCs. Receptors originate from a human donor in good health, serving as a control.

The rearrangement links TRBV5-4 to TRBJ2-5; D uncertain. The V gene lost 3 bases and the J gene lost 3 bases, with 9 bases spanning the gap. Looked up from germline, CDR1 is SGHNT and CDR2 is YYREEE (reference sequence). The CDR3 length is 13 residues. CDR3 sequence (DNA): TGTGCCAGCAGCTCGCCTCAGAAAGAGACCCAGTACTTC. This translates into CASSSPQKETQYF.

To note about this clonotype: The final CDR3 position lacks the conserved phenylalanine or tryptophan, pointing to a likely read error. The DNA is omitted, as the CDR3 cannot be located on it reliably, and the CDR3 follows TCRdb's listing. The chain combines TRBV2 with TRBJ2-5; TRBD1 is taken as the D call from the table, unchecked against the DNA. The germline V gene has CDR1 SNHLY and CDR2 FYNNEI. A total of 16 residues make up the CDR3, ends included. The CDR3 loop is CASSRTNTEAFFGQGT.

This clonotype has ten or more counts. CDR3 sequence reads: CASSHRQGATYNSPLHF. The CDR3, as DNA: TGTGCCAGCAGCCACCGACAGGGGGCCACCTATAATTCACCCCTCCACTTT. The J gene is TRBJ1-6, the V gene TRBV3-2; the table's TRBD1 call for D was not verified on the DNA. TRBV3-2 is given as a pseudogene. This CDR3 has 17 amino acids.

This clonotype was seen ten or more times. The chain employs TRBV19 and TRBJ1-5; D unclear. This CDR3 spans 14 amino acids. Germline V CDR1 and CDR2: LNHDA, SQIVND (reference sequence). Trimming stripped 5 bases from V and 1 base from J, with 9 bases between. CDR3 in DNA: TGTGCCAGTAGTCTCGGACGGAGCAATCAGCCCCAGCATTTT. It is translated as CASSLGRSNQPQHF.

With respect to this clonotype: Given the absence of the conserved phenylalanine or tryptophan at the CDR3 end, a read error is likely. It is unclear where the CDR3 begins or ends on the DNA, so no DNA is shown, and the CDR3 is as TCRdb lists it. The CDR3 sequence: CASGTRDFQETQY. This rearrangement joins TRBV7-9 to TRBJ2-7; TRBD1 was called by the table and not checked on the DNA. CDR1 and CDR2 from the germline V gene are SEHNR and FQNEAQ (reference sequence). The CDR3 has 13 residues if both end residues are counted.

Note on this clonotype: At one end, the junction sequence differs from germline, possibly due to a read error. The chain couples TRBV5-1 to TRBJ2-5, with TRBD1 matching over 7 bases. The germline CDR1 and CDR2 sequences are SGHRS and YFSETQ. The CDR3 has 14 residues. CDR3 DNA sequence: TGTGCCAGCAGCTTGGACAGGATCGAAGAGACCCAGTACTTC. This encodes CASSLDRIEETQYF.

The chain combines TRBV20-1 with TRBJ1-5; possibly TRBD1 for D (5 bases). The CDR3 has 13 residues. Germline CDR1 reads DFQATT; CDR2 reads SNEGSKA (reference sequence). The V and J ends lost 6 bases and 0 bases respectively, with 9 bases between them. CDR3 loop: CSAQRGSNQPQHF. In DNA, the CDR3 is TGCAGTGCCCAAAGGGGTAGCAATCAGCCCCAGCATTTT.

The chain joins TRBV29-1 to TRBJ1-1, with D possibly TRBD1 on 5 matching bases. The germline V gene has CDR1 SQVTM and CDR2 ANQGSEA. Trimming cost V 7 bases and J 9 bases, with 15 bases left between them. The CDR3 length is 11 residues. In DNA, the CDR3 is TGCAGCGCTGACGTGCCAGGGAAAGCTTTCTTT. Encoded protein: CSADVPGKAFF.

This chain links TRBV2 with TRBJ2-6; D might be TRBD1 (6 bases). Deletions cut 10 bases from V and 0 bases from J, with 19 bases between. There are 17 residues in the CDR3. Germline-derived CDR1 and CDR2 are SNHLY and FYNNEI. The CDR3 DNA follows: TGTGCCAATAGTGAGGACAGCGAGTACTCTGGGGCCAACGTCCTGACTTTC. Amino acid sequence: CANSEDSEYSGANVLTF.

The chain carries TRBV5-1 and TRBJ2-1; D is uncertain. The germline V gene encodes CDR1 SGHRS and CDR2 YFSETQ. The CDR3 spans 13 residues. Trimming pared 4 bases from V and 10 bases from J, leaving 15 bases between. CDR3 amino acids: CASSVGSSYEQFF. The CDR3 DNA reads TGCGCCAGCAGCGTAGGTAGCTCTTACGAGCAGTTCTTC.

CDR3 sequence: CASSVNPRYNEQFF. In nucleotides, the CDR3 is TGTGCCAGCAGTGTGAATCCGAGATACAATGAGCAGTTCTTC. The V gene is TRBV5-4, the J gene TRBJ2-5; D uncertain. The closer fit of TRBJ2-1 to the DNA end suggests the J call may be wrong. The length of the CDR3 is 14 residues. Germline V gives CDR1 SGHNT, CDR2 YYREEE (reference sequence).

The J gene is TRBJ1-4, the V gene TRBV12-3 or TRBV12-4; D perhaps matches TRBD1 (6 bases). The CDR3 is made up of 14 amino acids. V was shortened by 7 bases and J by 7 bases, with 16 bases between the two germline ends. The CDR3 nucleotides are TGTGCCAGCACCCTCGGGACAACTTTTGAAAAACTGTTTTTT. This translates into CASTLGTTFEKLFF.

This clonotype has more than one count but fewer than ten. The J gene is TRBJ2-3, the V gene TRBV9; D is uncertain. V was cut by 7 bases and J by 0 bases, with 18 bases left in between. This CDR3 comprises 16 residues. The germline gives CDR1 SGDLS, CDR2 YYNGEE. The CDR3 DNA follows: TGTGCCAGCTCACCGGTCTCGTCAACTAGCACAGATACGCAGTATTTT. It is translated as CASSPVSSTSTDTQYF.

CDR3 nucleotides: TGTGCCACCAGTGAAAGGAACACCGGGGAGCTGTTTTTT. This encodes CATSERNTGELFF. The chain links TRBV24-1 to TRBJ2-2, with D unresolved. The CDR3 length is 13 residues. The germline CDR1 and CDR2 sequences are KGHDR and SFDVKD. The V end lost 4 bases, the J end lost 1 base, and 3 bases lay between the germline ends.

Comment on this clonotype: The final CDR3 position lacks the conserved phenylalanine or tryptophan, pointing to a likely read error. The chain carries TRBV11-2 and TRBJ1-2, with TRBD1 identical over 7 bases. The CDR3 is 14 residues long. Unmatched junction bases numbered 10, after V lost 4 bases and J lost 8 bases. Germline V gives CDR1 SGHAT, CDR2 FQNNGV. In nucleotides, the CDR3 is TGTGCCAGCAGCTACGCGACAGGGTCGGTCGGCTACACCTCA. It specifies CASSYATGSVGYTS.

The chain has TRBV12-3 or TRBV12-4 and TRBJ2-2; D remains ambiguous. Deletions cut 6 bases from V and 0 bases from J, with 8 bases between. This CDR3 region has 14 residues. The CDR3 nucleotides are TGTGCCAGCAGCTTTGTATCGAACACCGGGGAGCTGTTTTTT. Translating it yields CASSFVSNTGELFF.

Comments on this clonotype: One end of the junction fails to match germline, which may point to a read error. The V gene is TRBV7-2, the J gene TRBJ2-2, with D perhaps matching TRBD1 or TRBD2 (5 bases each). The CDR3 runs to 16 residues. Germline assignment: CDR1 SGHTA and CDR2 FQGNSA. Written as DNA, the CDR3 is TGTGCCAGCAGCATGACGGCGACCGCGGCTACCGGGGCGCTGTTTTTT. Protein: CASSMTATAATGALFF.

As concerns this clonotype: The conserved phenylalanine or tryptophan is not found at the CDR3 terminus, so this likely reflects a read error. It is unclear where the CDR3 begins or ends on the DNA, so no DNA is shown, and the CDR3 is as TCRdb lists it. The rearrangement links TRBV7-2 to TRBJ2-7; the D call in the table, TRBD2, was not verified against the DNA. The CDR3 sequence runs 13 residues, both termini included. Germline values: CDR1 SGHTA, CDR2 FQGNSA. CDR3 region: CASSLDRAGPLHS.

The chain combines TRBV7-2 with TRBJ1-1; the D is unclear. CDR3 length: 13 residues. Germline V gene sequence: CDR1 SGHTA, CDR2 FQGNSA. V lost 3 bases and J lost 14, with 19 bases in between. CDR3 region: CASSLVTYDQYFF. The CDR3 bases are TGTGCCAGCAGCTTGGTGACCTACGATCAGTACTTCTTT.

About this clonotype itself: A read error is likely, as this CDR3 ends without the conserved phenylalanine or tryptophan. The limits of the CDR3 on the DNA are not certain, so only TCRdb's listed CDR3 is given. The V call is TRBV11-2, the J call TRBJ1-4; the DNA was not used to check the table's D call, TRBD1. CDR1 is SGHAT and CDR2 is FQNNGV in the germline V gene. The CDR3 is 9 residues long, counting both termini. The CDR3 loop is CASSLEGQG.

For the CDR3, the DNA is TGCAGTGCTGACGGACTAGCGGGGGCCAACGTCCTGACTTTC. Amino acids: CSADGLAGANVLTF. The chain employs TRBV20-1 and TRBJ2-6; 9 bases map to TRBD2. The CDR3 is made up of 14 amino acids. Germline trimming cut 5 bases from V and 4 bases from J; bases unmatched to any gene: 3. Germline V gene sequence: CDR1 DFQATT, CDR2 SNEGSKA (reference sequence).

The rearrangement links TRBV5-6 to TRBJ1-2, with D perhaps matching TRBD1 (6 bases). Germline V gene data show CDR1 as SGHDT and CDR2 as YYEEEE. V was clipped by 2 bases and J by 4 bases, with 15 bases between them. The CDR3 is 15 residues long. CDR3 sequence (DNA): TGTGCCAGCAGCTTAGGCGGGGGGCGCACCTATGGCTACACCTTC. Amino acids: CASSLGGGRTYGYTF.

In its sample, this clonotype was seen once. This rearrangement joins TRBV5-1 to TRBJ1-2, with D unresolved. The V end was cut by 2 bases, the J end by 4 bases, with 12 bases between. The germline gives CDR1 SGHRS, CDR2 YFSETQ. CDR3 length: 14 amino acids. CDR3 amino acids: CASSLDRARYGYTF. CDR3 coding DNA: TGCGCCAGCAGCTTAGACCGGGCCCGCTATGGCTACACCTTC.